This T cell receptor beta chain is drawn from a study of blood T cells in healthy people across ages. For the second PCR, which ran for about 6 to 11 cycles, a sample-barcoded 5' primer and a J-beta primer mix were used. Each of the cDNA molecules was tagged by a template-switch adaptor with 12 random nucleotides. Using its own MiXCR run on the 5' RACE reads, TCRdb lists one record per CDR3 protein. This table holds over 1.5 million distinct CDR3 sequences, around half found once. Study observations and caveats: Leaving the PBMCs unsorted stopped any conclusive comparison of naive versus antigen-experienced cells.

This CDR3 spans 15 amino acids. Per germline, CDR1 LGHNA and CDR2 YSLEER. As to this clonotype: What it binds is unknown.

Sequenced: blood. V is TRBV4-3 and J is TRBJ2-4; D possibly corresponds to TRBD2 (5 bases). The better agreement between TRBJ2-7 and the DNA end casts doubt on the J call. The sequence came from a woman aged 40 to 50 in good health. CDR3 in amino acids: CASSQDGRHPSEQYF. The DNA of the CDR3 is TGCGCCAGCAGCCAAGATGGGAGACACCCTAGCGAGCAGTACTTC.